The T cell receptor (beta chain) under discussion was sequenced for a study of blood T cell repertoires in COVID-19. CDR3 length: 15 residues. Germline assignment: CDR1 SGDLS and CDR2 YYNGEE. V lost 5 bases and J lost 2; bases outside the gene matches: 5. The method was immunoSEQ multiplex PCR; TCRdb's version includes in-frame clones alone and lacks a portion of them. The repertoire holds around 250,000 clones, 70% to 90% seen once, with 9.1% in the top ten. This receptor was taken from a woman aged 45-60 years with acute COVID-19. The chain combines TRBV9 with TRBJ2-2; the match to TRBD2 covers 8 bases. The sample comprised PBMCs or T cells enriched from blood (not recorded which). In nucleotides, the CDR3 is TGTGCCAGCAGTACGGGGGGGAGCAACACCGGGGAGCTGTTTTTT. This sequence encodes CASSTGGSNTGELFF. The full variable domain, its missing parts supplied by reference TRBV9 and TRBJ2-2, is DSGVTQTPKHLITATGQRVTLRCSPRSGDLSVYWYQQSLDQGLQFLIQYYNGEERAKGNILERFSAQQFPDLHSELNLSSLELGDSALYFCASSTGGSNTGELFFGEGSRLTVL.